The clone carrying this T cell receptor beta chain has only a few counts. Its antigen remains unknown. The data derive from a study of T cells in Graves' hyperthyroidism and ophthalmopathy. From RNA transcripts, TCR beta CDR3 regions were amplified. The TCR CDR3 first-round RT-PCR relied on the HTBI primer set. TCRdb processed the multiplex PCR reads anew with MiXCR; each CDR3 protein has one entry. This repertoire shows 700,000 or so distinct CDR3 sequences, around 15% found once; its top ten account for 8.4%. V was shortened by 0 bases and J by 5 bases, with 14 bases between the two germline ends. The CDR3 consists of 16 residues. CDR1 and CDR2 (germline): MNHEY, SVGAGI. Graves' hyperthyroidism qualified as stable when ophthalmopathy did not progress within 18 months. Among the patients, aged 18 to 65, hyperthyroidism was newly diagnosed and had lasted under 2 months. Study-wide findings and caveats: The model identified upcoming ophthalmopathy a median 6.5 months ahead of onset.

The receptor was derived from a man aged 18 to 29 with Graves' hyperthyroidism. Sequencing was performed on blood. The rearrangement uses TRBV6-5 and TRBJ2-1; D may correspond to TRBD1 or TRBD2 (5 bases each). DNA for the CDR3: TGTGCCAGCAGTTACTCTACCCTGGGACCCCACAATGAGCAGTTCTTC. Translating gives CASSYSTLGPHNEQFF.